The 21 T cell receptor beta chains listed next were all sequenced from one sample in a study of T cells in women clearing cervical HPV infection. Data came from immunoSEQ multiplex PCR; TCRdb stores just in-frame clones and leaves some out. This listing includes 20,000 to 30,000 clones. Material for sequencing was blood buffy coat. The origin of the receptors is a woman between 18 and 75 years old with a cervical HPV16 infection that either progressed to CIN3+ or cleared (not recorded which).

With regard to this clone: Read data end 3 residues before the CDR3 end; the end is taken from the germline J gene. The rearrangement links TRBV6-1 to TRBJ1-5; no clear D. V shed 2 bases and J shed 3 bases, with 11 bases lying between them. CDR3 length equals 15 residues. CDR1 and CDR2 (germline): MNHNS, SASEGT. The CDR3 bases that were read are TGTGCCAGCAGTGAATTTTCGGTCCTCAATCAGCCC. Residues: CASSEFSVLNQP. The full CDR3 protein reads CASSEFSVLNQPQHF.

The sequenced CDR3 bases are TGTGCCAGTAGTAAGGGCAGGGCATACACAGATACG. Amino acid sequence: CASSKGRAYTDT. The full CDR3 sequence reads CASSKGRAYTDTQYF. The chain employs TRBV19 and TRBJ2-3, with a tentative D call TRBD1 (5 bases). The sequenced fragment ends 3 residues before the CDR3 boundary, so the rest is inferred from the germline J gene. The CDR3 is 15 amino acids. V gave up 4 bases and J gave up 2 bases, with 13 bases separating them. Germline CDR1 LNHDA, CDR2 SQIVND (reference sequence).

To note about this clone: The CDR3 is cut off 3 residues early in the read; its end comes from the germline J gene. This chain uses TRBV6-4 with TRBJ2-3; 9 bases fit TRBD2. V was pared by 6 bases and J by 1 base, with 5 bases of the junction left unmatched. CDR1 MRHNA and CDR2 SNTAGT come from the germline V gene. The length of the CDR3 is 15 residues. The CDR3 reads CASSLSGSGTDTQYF. Incomplete CDR3 DNA: TGTGCCAGCAGCCTTAGCGGGAGTGGCACAGATACG.

To note about this clone: With the read ending 3 residues before the CDR3 end, the germline J gene is used to fill in that end. The rearrangement uses TRBV27 and TRBJ2-1; 11 bases align to TRBD2. CDR1 is MNHEY, CDR2 SMNVEV, per germline (reference sequence). This CDR3 region has 16 residues. J was trimmed by 4 bases and V by 7 bases; bases with no gene match: 9. The CDR3 loop reads CASTPRTSGPYNEQFF. The covered CDR3 bases are TGTGCCAGCACTCCCCGGACTAGCGGGCCTTACAATGAG.

A remark on this clone: The missing CDR3 end, 3 residues past where the read stops, is filled in from the germline J gene. The rearrangement uses TRBV20-1 and TRBJ2-2; 9 nucleotides line up with TRBD2. The trim removed 2 bases at V and 6 bases at J, leaving 7 bases unmatched. This CDR3 spans 15 amino acids. Germline loops: CDR1 DFQATT, CDR2 SNEGSKA (reference sequence). Incomplete CDR3 DNA: TGCAGTGCTAGACTCCCGCGGGAGGGCTCCGGGGAG. Protein: CSARLPREGSGE. The complete CDR3 reads CSARLPREGSGELFF.

About this clone: The read ends 3 residues before the CDR3 terminus; that terminus is restored from the germline J gene. This rearrangement joins TRBV18 to TRBJ1-4; 8 bases are a match to TRBD1. The CDR3 contains 16 residues. The germline V gene encodes CDR1 KGHSH and CDR2 LQKENI. The covered CDR3 bases are TGTGCCAGCTCCCAAAGACAGGGGAGCAGGGCCAACGTA. Translating it yields CASSQRQGSRANV. The complete CDR3 protein is CASSQRQGSRANVLFF.

Concerning this clone: The sequenced fragment ends 3 residues before the CDR3 boundary, so the rest is inferred from the germline J gene. The genes are TRBV28 and TRBJ2-3, with TRBD1 as a possible D gene (5 bases). This CDR3 is built from 16 residues. Germline V lookup: CDR1 MDHEN, CDR2 SYDVKM. The ends were cut back, 5 bases at V and 2 bases at J, with 17 bases in the middle. CDR3 amino acids: CASSEARTRNTDTQYF. CDR3 bases read: TGTGCCAGCAGTGAGGCCCGGACAAGAAACACAGATACG.

Of note for this clone: Read sequence stops 3 residues before the CDR3 end, and the germline J gene provides the missing end. The V gene is TRBV7-6, the J gene TRBJ2-3, with TRBD2 matching over 8 bases. Per germline, CDR1 SGHVS and CDR2 FNYEAQ. CDR3 length: 16 residues. The V gene end was trimmed by 1 base and the J gene end by 5 bases; junction bases not matched to a gene: 8. This CDR3 reads CASSLVGTRGRDTQYF. CDR3 DNA (partial): TGTGCCAGCAGCTTAGTGGGGACTAGAGGAAGAGATACG. The full variable domain, with the rest looked up from reference TRBV7-6 and TRBJ2-3, is GAGVSQSPRYKVTKRGQDVALRCDPISGHVSLYWYRQALGQGPEFLTYFNYEAQQDKSGLPNDRFSAERPEGSISTLTIQRTEQRDSAMYRCASSLVGTRGRDTQYFGPGTRLTVL.

Judged by frequency, this clone is medium-sized. The read gets to within 3 residues of the CDR3 end, and the germline J gene fills in the rest. This chain links TRBV6-2 or TRBV6-3 with TRBJ2-3; 8 bases are shared with TRBD2. V lost 4 bases and J lost 1; bases outside the gene matches: 4. The CDR3 contains 15 residues. CDR1 MNHEY and CDR2 SVGEGT come from the germline V gene. This CDR3 reads CASSSLAGGTDTQYF. The part of the CDR3 DNA that was read is TGTGCCAGCAGTTCTCTAGCGGGCGGCACAGATACG.

Comments on this clone: One end of the junction does not line up with germline, which may come from a read error. The read comes to an end 3 residues before the CDR3 does, leaving the germline J gene to fill in the end. This CDR3 is also generated by other DNA sequences in the sample. The chain uses TRBV2 and TRBJ1-3; no reliable D call. CDR3 length: 16 amino acids. From germline, CDR1 is SNHLY and CDR2 FYNNEI. The sequenced CDR3 bases are TGTGCCAGCACTGGACTCGCCGGCGGATCTGGAAACACG. Protein: CASTGLAGGSGNT. The complete CDR3 protein is CASTGLAGGSGNTIYF.

With respect to this clone: Coverage ceases 3 residues before the CDR3 finishes, and the germline J gene fills in the end. The V gene is TRBV6-2 or TRBV6-3, the J gene TRBJ1-2, with a possible D match to TRBD1 (5 bases). Germline CDR1 MNHEY, CDR2 SVGEGT. This CDR3 spans 15 amino acids. CDR3: CASSFDSGTSPSYTF. The sequenced part of the CDR3 DNA is TGTGCCAGCAGTTTTGATTCCGGGACTTCGCCGAGC.

With respect to this clone: The DNA ends 3 residues before the CDR3 does, and the rest of the CDR3 is filled in from the germline J gene. V gene TRBV5-1 combines with J gene TRBJ2-3; the match to TRBD2 covers 9 bases. This CDR3 is 13 amino acids long. CDR1 and CDR2 (germline): SGHRS, YFSETQ. The CDR3 DNA, read in part, is TGCGCCAGCGGTAGCGGGAGCGGGGAGACG. It is translated as CASGSGSGET. The whole CDR3 reads CASGSGSGETQYF.

A note on this clone: One end of the junction does not line up with germline, which may come from a read error. Sequencing ends 3 residues short of the CDR3 end; the germline J gene provides the rest. The chain links TRBV2 to TRBJ1-2; D not resolved. CDR3 length: 14 residues. Germline CDR1 and CDR2: SNHLY and FYNNEI. Incomplete CDR3 DNA: TGTGCCAGCAGTGAAGACGGCCTCGACTATGGT. Protein: CASSEDGLDYG. The whole CDR3 reads CASSEDGLDYGYTF.

As to this clone: With the read ending 3 residues before the CDR3 end, the germline J gene is used to fill in that end. The rearrangement links TRBV2 to TRBJ2-3, with a weak D call TRBD1 (6 bases). Trimming removed 6 bases at V and 0 bases at J, with 10 bases between. CDR1 and CDR2 from the germline V gene are SNHLY and FYNNEI. The CDR3 sequence is 14 residues long. The DNA read from the CDR3 is TGTGCCAGCAGCGACAGGAGTAGCACAGATACG. Translation gives CASSDRSSTDT. In full, the CDR3 reads CASSDRSSTDTQYF.

On this clone itself: The read terminates 3 residues before the CDR3 end, so the remaining end is supplied by the germline J gene. The chain employs TRBV7-9 and TRBJ1-2, with 7 bases lining up with TRBD1. Germline trimming cut 6 bases from V and 2 bases from J; bases unmatched to any gene: 6. The CDR3 is made up of 14 amino acids. Per the germline V gene, CDR1 is SEHNR and CDR2 is FQNEAQ (reference sequence). CDR3 in amino acids: CASSPDRRNYGYTF. The covered CDR3 bases are TGTGCCAGCAGTCCGGACAGGCGCAACTATGGC.

As concerns this clone: The CDR3 end is not reached by the read, which stops 3 residues before it; the germline J gene fills it in. The rearrangement joins TRBV14 to TRBJ2-5, with a possible D match to TRBD1 (5 bases). Trimming shortened V by 1 base and J by 7 bases, and 10 bases separated the two germline ends. The V gene's germline CDR1 is SGHDN and CDR2 FVKESK. The length of the CDR3 is 13 residues. CDR3 bases read: TGTGCCAGCAGCCAAGGGGTCCAGGGGACC. Protein sequence: CASSQGVQGT. The entire CDR3 is CASSQGVQGTQYF.

Points on this clone: The read ends 3 residues before the CDR3 terminus; that terminus is restored from the germline J gene. The chain recombines TRBV4-2 with TRBJ2-7; TRBD1 matches 9 bases. V gave up 1 base and J gave up 0 bases; unmatched junction bases: 10. The CDR3 length is 18 residues. Per germline, CDR1 LGHNA and CDR2 YNFKEQ. Partial CDR3 DNA: TGTGCCAGCAGCCAAGCCCGAGGGACAGGGAGGGGCTCCTACGAG. This gives the protein CASSQARGTGRGSYE. The whole CDR3 region reads CASSQARGTGRGSYEQYF.

To note about this clone: The CDR3 end falls 3 residues outside the read, so it is completed with the germline J gene. This chain joins TRBV19 and TRBJ1-4, with 8 bases lining up with TRBD1. This CDR3 has 17 residues. In germline, CDR1 is LNHDA, CDR2 SQIVND (reference sequence). The CDR3 loop reads CASSTDRGPTYNSPLFF. CDR3 DNA (partial): TGTGCCAGTAGTACCGACAGGGGTCCGACATATAATTCACCA.

The CDR3 bases that were read are TGCAGCGTTGAAGGGCGGACAGGAGTGAGCACAGATACG. Translation gives CSVEGRTGVSTDT. The CDR3, in full, reads CSVEGRTGVSTDTQYF. This chain links TRBV29-1 with TRBJ2-3; 7 nucleotides line up with TRBD1. The read falls 3 residues short of the CDR3 end, and the missing part is taken from the germline J gene. The CDR3 sequence is 16 residues long. From germline, CDR1 is SQVTM and CDR2 ANQGSEA. V gave up 1 base and J gave up 0 bases; unmatched junction bases: 7.

Turning to this clone: The read comes to an end 3 residues before the CDR3 does, leaving the germline J gene to fill in the end. The rearrangement links TRBV18 to TRBJ2-2; 9 nucleotides align to TRBD2. With V trimmed by 0 bases and J by 0 bases, 2 bases remained unmatched. Germline CDR1 and CDR2: KGHSH and LQKENI. The CDR3 has 17 residues. The sequenced part of the CDR3 DNA is TGTGCCAGCTCACCACCTAGCGGGAGCCCGAACACCGGGGAG. This gives the protein CASSPPSGSPNTGE. In full, the CDR3 is CASSPPSGSPNTGELFF.

Turning to this clone: Sequencing ends 3 residues short of the CDR3 end; the germline J gene provides the rest. The J gene is TRBJ1-2, the V gene TRBV5-4, with TRBD1 identical over 7 bases. The CDR3 sequence is 14 residues long. Germline CDR1 is SGHNT and CDR2 is YYREEE (reference sequence). The ends lost 0 bases at V and 4 bases at J; junction bases unmatched: 3. The CDR3 loop is CASSLGGGSYGYTF. Incomplete CDR3 DNA: TGTGCCAGCAGCTTGGGAGGGGGCTCCTATGGC.